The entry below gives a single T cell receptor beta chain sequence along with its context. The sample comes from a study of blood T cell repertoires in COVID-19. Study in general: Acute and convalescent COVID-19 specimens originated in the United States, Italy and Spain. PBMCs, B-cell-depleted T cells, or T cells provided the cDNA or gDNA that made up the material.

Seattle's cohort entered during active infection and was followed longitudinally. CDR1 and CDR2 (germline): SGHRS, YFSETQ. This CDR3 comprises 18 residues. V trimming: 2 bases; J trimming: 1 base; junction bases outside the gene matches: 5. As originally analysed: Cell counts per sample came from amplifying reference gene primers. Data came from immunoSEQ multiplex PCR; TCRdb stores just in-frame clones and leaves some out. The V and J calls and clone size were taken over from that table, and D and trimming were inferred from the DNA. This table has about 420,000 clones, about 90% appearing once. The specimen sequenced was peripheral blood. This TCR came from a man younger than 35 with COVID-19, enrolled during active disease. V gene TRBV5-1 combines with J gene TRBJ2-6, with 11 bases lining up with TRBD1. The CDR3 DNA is TGCGCCAGCAGCTTACTCCGGGACAGGGGGTCTGGGGCCAACGTCCTGACTTTC. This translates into CASSLLRDRGSGANVLTF. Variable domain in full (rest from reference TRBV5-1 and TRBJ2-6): KAGVTQTPRYLIKTRGQQVTLSCSPISGHRSVSWYQQTPGQGLQFLFEYFSETQRNKGNFPGRFSGRQFSNSRSEMNVSTLELGDSALYLCASSLLRDRGSGANVLTFGAGSRLTVL.